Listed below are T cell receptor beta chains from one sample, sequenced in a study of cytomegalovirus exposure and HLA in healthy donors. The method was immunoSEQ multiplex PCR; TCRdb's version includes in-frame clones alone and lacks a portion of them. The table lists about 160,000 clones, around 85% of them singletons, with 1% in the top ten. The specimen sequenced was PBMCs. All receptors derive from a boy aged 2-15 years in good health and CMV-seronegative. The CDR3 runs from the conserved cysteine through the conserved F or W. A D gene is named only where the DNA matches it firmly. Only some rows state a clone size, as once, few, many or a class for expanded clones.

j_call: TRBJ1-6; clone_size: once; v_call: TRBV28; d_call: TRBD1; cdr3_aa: CASSPGDRDNSPLHF; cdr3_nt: TGTGCCAGCAGTCCCGGGGACAGGGATAATTCACCCCTCCACTTT
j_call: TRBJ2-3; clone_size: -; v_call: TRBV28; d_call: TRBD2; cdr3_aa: CASSLAGVTDTQYF; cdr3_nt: TGTGCCAGCAGTTTAGCGGGAGTGACAGATACGCAGTATTTT
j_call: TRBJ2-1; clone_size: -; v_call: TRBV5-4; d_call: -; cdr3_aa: CASSTGSGGSSYNEQFF; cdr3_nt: TGTGCCAGCAGCACCGGAAGTGGCGGAAGCTCCTACAATGAGCAGTTCTTC
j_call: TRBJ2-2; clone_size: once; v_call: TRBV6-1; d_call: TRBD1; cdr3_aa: CASSEHGTGGTGELFF; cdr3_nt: TGTGCCAGCAGTGAACACGGGACAGGGGGGACCGGGGAGCTGTTTTTT
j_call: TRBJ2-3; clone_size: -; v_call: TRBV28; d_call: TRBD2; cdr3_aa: CASNPTAGADTQYF; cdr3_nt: TGTGCCAGCAACCCAACCGCGGGGGCAGATACGCAGTATTTT
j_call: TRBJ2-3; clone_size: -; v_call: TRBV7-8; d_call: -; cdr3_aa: CASSSGWAPEKYLKFTDTQYF; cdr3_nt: TGTGCCAGCAGCTCTGGATGGGCCCCGGAAAAATACCTGAAATTCACAGATACGCAGTATTTT
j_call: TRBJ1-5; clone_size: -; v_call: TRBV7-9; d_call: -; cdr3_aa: CSSSYDTLNQPQHF; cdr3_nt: TGTTCCAGCAGTTATGACACCCTCAATCAGCCCCAGCATTTT
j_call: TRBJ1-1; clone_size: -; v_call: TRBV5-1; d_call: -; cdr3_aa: CASTRRRRGTEAFF; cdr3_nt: TGCGCCAGCACCCGCCGGCGGCGAGGCACTGAAGCTTTCTTT
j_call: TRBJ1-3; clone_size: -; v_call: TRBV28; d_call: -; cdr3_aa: CASSPRFGNTIYF; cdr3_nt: TGTGCCAGCAGTCCCAGATTCGGAAACACCATATATTTT
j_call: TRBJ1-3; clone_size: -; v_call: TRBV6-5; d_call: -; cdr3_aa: CASSRRAGNTIYF; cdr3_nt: TGTGCCAGCTCCAGACGGGCTGGAAACACCATATATTTT
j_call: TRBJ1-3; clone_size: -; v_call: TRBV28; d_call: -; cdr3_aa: CASSRSGRGRGNTIYF; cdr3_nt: TGTGCCAGCAGCCGGTCGGGCAGGGGTAGGGGAAACACCATATATTTT
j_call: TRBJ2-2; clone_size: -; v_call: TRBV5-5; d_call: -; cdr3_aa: CASSRTITGELFF; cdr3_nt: TGTGCCAGCTCCCGGACTATTACGGGGGAGCTGTTTTTT
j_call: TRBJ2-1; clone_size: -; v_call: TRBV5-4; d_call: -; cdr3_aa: CASSSLGQNGLNEQFF; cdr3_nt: TGTGCCAGCAGCAGCCTCGGACAGAACGGGTTGAATGAGCAGTTCTTC
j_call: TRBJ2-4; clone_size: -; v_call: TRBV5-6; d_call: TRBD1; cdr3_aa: CASSFLGTGVSIQYF; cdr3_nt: TGTGCCAGCAGCTTTCTCGGGACAGGGGTGAGCATTCAGTACTTC
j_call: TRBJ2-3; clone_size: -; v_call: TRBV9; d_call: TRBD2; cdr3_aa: CASSVGGGFDTQYF; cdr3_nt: TGTGCCAGCAGCGTAGGGGGGGGATTTGATACGCAGTATTTT
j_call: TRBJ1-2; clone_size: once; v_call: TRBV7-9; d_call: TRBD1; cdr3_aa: CASSLQGAGYTF; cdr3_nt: TGTGCCAGCAGCCTACAGGGGGCAGGCTACACCTTC
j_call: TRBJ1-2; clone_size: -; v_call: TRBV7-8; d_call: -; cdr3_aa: CASSLGDNVYGYTF; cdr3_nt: TGTGCCAGCAGCTTAGGGGACAACGTCTATGGCTACACCTTC
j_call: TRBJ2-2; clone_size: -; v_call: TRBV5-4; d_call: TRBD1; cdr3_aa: CASSSNTGAKAGELFF; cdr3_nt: TGTGCCAGCAGCTCCAATACAGGGGCTAAGGCCGGGGAGCTGTTTTTT
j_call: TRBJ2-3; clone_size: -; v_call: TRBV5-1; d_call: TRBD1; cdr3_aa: CASSLGTGLQPKRTDTQYF; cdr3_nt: TGCGCCAGCAGCTTGGGGACAGGGCTTCAGCCTAAACGCACAGATACGCAGTATTTT
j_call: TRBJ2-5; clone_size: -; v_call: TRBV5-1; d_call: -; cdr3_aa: CASSPEPGARETQYF; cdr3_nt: TGCGCCAGCAGTCCCGAGCCAGGGGCGCGGGAGACCCAGTACTTC
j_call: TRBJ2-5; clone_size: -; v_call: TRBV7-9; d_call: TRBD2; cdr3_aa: CSSSFGTSGPREETQYF; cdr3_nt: TGTTCCAGCAGCTTCGGGACTAGCGGCCCCAGGGAGGAGACCCAGTACTTC
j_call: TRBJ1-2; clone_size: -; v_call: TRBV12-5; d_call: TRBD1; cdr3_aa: CASGSSRTGPPGGYTF; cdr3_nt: TGTGCTAGTGGCTCTTCTCGGACAGGCCCGCCGGGGGGCTACACCTTC
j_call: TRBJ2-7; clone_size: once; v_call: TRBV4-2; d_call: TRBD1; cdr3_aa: CASSQSDRGYEQYF; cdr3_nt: TGTGCCAGCAGCCAGTCGGACAGGGGTTACGAGCAGTACTTC
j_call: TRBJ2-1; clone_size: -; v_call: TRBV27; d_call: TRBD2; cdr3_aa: CASSLWASGGNNEQFF; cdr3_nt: TGTGCCAGCAGTTTATGGGCTAGCGGGGGGAACAATGAGCAGTTCTTC
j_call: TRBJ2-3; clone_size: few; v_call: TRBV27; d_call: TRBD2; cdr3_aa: CASSYGLAGTDTQYF; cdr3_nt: TGTGCCAGCAGTTACGGACTAGCGGGAACAGATACGCAGTATTTT
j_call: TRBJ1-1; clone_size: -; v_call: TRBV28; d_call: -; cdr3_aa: CASSSPPQVNTEAFF; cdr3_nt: TGTGCCAGCAGTTCTCCCCCCCAGGTGAACACTGAAGCTTTCTTT
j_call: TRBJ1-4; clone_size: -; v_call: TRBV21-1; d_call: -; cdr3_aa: CASSRKEEKLFF; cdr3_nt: TGTGCCAGCAGCAGAAAAGAGGAAAAACTGTTTTTT
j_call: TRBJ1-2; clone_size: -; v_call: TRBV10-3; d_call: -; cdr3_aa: CAISERNSNYGYTF; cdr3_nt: TGTGCCATCAGTGAAAGAAACAGTAACTATGGCTACACCTTC
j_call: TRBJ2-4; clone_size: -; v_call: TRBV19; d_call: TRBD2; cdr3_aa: CASSIPRSRTRGNIQYF; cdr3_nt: TGTGCCAGTAGTATCCCCCGCAGTCGGACTAGGGGCAACATTCAGTACTTC
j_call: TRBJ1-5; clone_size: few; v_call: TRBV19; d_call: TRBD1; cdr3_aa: CASSIEKGRGLRSNQPQHF; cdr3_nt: TGTGCCAGTAGTATAGAGAAAGGCAGGGGGCTTCGGAGCAATCAGCCCCAGCATTTT
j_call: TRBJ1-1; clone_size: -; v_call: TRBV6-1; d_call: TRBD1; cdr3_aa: CASSRQGANTEAFF; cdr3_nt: TGTGCCAGCAGCCGACAGGGGGCAAACACTGAAGCTTTCTTT
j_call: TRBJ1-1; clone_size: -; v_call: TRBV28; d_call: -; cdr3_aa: CASTVSTEAFF; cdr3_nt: TGTGCCAGCACCGTGAGCACTGAAGCTTTCTTT
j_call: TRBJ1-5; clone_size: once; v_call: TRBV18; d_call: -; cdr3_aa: CASSPEGVSNQPQHF; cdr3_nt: TGTGCCAGCTCACCCGAGGGGGTGAGCAATCAGCCCCAGCATTTT
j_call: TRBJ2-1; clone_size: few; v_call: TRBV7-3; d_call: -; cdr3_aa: CASSPPDNEQFF; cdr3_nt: TGTGCCAGCAGCCCGCCGGACAATGAGCAGTTCTTC
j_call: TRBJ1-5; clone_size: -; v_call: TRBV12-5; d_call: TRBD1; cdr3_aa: CASGQQGGNQPQHF; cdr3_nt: TGTGCTAGTGGCCAACAGGGGGGCAATCAGCCCCAGCATTTT
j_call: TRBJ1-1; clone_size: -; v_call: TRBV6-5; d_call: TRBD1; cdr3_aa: CASTETGGTEAFF; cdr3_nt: TGTGCCAGCACTGAGACAGGGGGCACTGAAGCTTTCTTT
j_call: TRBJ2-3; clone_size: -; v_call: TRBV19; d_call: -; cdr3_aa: CASKVRGGDLVDTQYF; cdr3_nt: TGTGCCAGTAAGGTCCGCGGGGGCGATTTAGTAGATACGCAGTATTTT
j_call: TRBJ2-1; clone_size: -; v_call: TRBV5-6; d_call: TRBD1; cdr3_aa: CASSFGTEGYNEQFF; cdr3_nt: TGTGCCAGCAGCTTCGGGACAGAGGGGTACAATGAGCAGTTCTTC
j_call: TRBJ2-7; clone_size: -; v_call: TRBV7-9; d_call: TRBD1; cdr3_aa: CASSYPGTEYEQYF; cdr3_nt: TGTGCCAGCAGCTACCCCGGGACAGAATACGAGCAGTACTTC
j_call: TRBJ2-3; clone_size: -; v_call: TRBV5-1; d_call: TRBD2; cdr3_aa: CASSLAPLRGGTDTQYF; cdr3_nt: TGCGCCAGCAGCTTGGCCCCGTTGCGGGGGGGCACCGATACGCAGTATTTT
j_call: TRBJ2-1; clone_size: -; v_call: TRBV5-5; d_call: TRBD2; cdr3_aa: CASSSTSGSPGNEQFF; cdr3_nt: TGTGCCAGCAGTTCAACTAGCGGGAGTCCCGGGAATGAGCAGTTCTTC